This entry concerns a single T cell receptor beta chain. The entry originates in a study of cytomegalovirus exposure and HLA in healthy donors. This CDR3 contains 11 residues. The ends were cut back, 7 bases at V and 10 bases at J, with 11 bases in the middle. The germline gives CDR1 MNHNS, CDR2 SASEGT. This PCR relied on a set of 60 Vbeta primers and 13 Jbeta primers. Some clones are missing from TCRdb's copy, which holds only in-frame ones; the method was immunoSEQ multiplex PCR. This sample has roughly 100,000 clones; 70% to 80% occur once, and the top ten carry around 5%. The V and J genes are TRBV6-1 and TRBJ2-1; D perhaps matches TRBD2 (6 bases). The sequenced material came from PBMCs. The receptor's source is a female donor in good health and CMV-seropositive. The CDR3 DNA is TGTGCCAGCAACCAACGGGGGGAGCAGTTCTTC. Translated, it gives CASNQRGEQFF.